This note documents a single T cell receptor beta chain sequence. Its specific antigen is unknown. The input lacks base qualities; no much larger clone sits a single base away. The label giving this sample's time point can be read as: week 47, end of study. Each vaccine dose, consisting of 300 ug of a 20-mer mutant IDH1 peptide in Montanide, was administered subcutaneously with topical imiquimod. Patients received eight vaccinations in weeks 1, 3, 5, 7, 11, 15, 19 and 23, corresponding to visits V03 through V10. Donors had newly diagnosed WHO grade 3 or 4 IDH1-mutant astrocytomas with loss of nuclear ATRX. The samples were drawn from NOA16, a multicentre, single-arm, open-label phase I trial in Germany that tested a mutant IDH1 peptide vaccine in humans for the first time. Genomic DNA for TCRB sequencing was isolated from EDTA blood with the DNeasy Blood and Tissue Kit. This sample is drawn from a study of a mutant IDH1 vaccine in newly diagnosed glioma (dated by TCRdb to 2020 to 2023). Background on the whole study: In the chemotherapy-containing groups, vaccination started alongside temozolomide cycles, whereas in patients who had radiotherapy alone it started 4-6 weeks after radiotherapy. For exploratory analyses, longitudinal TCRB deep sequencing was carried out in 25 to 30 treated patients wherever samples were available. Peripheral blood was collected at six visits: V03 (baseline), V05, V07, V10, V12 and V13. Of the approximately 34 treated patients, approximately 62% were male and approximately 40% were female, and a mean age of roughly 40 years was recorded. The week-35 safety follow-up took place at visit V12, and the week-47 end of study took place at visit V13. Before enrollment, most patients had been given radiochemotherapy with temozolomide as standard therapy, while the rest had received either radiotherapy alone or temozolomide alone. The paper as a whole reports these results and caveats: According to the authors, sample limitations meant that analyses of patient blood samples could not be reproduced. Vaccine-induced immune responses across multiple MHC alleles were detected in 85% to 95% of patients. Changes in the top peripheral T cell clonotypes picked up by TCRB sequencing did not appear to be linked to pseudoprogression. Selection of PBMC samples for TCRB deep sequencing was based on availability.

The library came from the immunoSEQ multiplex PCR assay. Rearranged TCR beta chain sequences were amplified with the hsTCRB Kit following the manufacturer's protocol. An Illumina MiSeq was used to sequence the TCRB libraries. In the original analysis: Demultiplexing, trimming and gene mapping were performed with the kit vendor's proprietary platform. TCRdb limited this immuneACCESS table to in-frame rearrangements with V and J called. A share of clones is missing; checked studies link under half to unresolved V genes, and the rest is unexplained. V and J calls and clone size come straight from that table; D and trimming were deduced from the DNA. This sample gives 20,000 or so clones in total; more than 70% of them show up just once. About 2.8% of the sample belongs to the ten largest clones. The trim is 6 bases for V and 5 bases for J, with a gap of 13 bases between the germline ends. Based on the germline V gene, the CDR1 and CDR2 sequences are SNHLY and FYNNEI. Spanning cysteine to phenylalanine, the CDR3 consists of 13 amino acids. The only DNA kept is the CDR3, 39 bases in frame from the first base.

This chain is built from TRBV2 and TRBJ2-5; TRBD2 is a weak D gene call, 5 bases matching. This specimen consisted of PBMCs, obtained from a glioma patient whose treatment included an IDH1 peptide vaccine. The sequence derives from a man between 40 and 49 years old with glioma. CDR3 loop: CASRTVPGETQYF. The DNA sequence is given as TGTGCCAGCAGAACGGTCCCGGGGGAGACCCAGTACTTC.